Below are 28 T cell receptor beta chains sequenced from a single sample in a study of T cell responses to AZD1222 COVID-19 vaccine (dated by TCRdb to the early 2020s). The label giving this sample's time point can be read as: about 28 days (+/-7) after the second vaccine dose. The library relied on the immunoSEQ multiplex PCR assay. In its TCRdb copy, this immuneACCESS table keeps in-frame sequences only and misses some clones. Where compared with another copy, unresolved V genes explain less than half of these, and the others have no known cause. The sample table holds 100,000 to 150,000 clones, of which about 91% were seen once. Of the sample, around 1.9% is held by the ten largest clones. The sample consisted of peripheral blood, taken 28 days after the second AZD1222 dose. These receptors originate from an adult who received the AZD1222 COVID-19 vaccine.

The chain has TRBV2 and TRBJ2-1; D is undetermined. The CDR3 has 13 residues. The V end was cut by 1 base, the J end by 7 bases, with 8 bases between. Looked up from germline, CDR1 is SNHLY and CDR2 is FYNNEI. The CDR3 DNA reads as TGTGCCAGCAGTGAAGGTGTCGGGAATGAGCAGTTCTTC. Protein: CASSEGVGNEQFF.

V usage is TRBV14 and J usage is TRBJ1-6, with TRBD1 matching over 11 bases. The CDR3 is 14 amino acids. The junction had 4 bases not matched to a gene; V was cut back by 5 bases and J by 10 bases. The germline V gene has CDR1 SGHDN and CDR2 FVKESK. The CDR3 here is CASSGQGAGSPLHF. The CDR3 DNA follows: TGTGCCAGCAGCGGACAGGGGGCAGGATCACCCCTCCACTTT.

The chain joins TRBV7-6 to TRBJ2-1; 10 positions match TRBD1. V lost 3 bases, J lost 9 bases, and 14 bases stayed unmatched. The CDR3 covers 17 residues. Per the germline V gene, CDR1 is SGHVS and CDR2 is FNYEAQ. CDR3 DNA sequence: TGTGCCAGCAGCTTGGCTTCTGGGACAGGGGACGCCAGTGAGCAGTTCTTC. Its protein product is CASSLASGTGDASEQFF.

The rearrangement uses TRBV19 and TRBJ1-5; D is perhaps TRBD1 (5 bases). The CDR3 loop spans 15 amino acids. The ends were cut back, 3 bases at V and 0 bases at J, with 9 bases in the middle. CDR1 and CDR2 (germline): LNHDA, SQIVND (reference sequence). The CDR3 nucleotides read TGTGCCAGTAGTATTGGGACCTATAGCAATCAGCCCCAGCATTTT. As protein: CASSIGTYSNQPQHF.

The chain carries TRBV19 and TRBJ2-1; D possibly corresponds to TRBD2 (6 bases). Trimming pared 5 bases from V and 8 bases from J, leaving 13 bases between. The length of the CDR3 is 13 residues. The germline gives CDR1 LNHDA, CDR2 SQIVND (reference sequence). The DNA of the CDR3 is TGTGCCAGTAGTGGGCGCGGGGACCATGAGCAGTTCTTC. Residues: CASSGRGDHEQFF. Combining the CDR3 with reference TRBV19 and TRBJ2-1 gives the whole variable domain DGGITQSPKYLFRKEGQNVTLSCEQNLNHDAMYWYRQDPGQGLRLIYYSQIVNDFQKGDIAEGYSVSREKKESFPLTVTSAQKNPTAFYLCASSGRGDHEQFFGPGTRLTVL.

As DNA, the CDR3 is TGCGCCAGCAGCCAAGTGAGTAAGGGCTACAATGAGCAGTTCTTC. This codes for CASSQVSKGYNEQFF. This chain joins TRBV4-1 and TRBJ2-1; the D is unclear. There are 15 residues in the CDR3. Germline CDR1 and CDR2: MGHRA and YSYEKL. Deletions cut 1 base from V and 3 bases from J, with 10 bases between.

This clone occurred once. This chain links TRBV19 with TRBJ1-1; D may be TRBD1 (5 bases). The germline V and J ends were trimmed by 6 bases and 1 base, with 15 bases remaining between them. The CDR3 has 15 residues. Germline V gives CDR1 LNHDA, CDR2 SQIVND (reference sequence). This CDR3 reads CASRDRGRENTEAFF. The CDR3 DNA reads TGTGCCAGTAGGGATAGGGGCAGGGAGAACACTGAAGCTTTCTTT.

For the CDR3, the DNA is TGTGCCTGGAGTGTACTGGAGGGGGGTTACGAGCAGTACTTC. Translation: CAWSVLEGGYEQYF. The V and J genes are TRBV30 and TRBJ2-7; D could derive from TRBD1 or TRBD2 (6 bases each). V lost 0 bases and J 4 bases, leaving 13 bases between the germline ends. The CDR3 has 14 residues. Germline-derived CDR1 and CDR2 are GTSNPN and SVGIG (reference sequence).

The V call is TRBV6-1, the J call TRBJ2-7, with 9 bases aligning to TRBD2. The CDR3 is 14 residues long. V shed 3 bases and J 3 bases; nucleotides not matched to a gene: 3. Per the germline V gene, CDR1 is MNHNS and CDR2 is SASEGT. In nucleotides, the CDR3 is TGTGCCAGCAGTGATCTAGCGGGACACTACGAGCAGTACGTC. Protein product: CASSDLAGHYEQYV.

V gene TRBV30 combines with J gene TRBJ1-2; D might be TRBD1 (5 bases). The CDR3 extends over 14 amino acids. The germline V and J ends were trimmed by 1 base and 7 bases, with 16 bases remaining between them. The germline gives CDR1 GTSNPN, CDR2 SVGIG (reference sequence). CDR3 loop: CAWSGPFGAGGYTF. DNA for the CDR3: TGTGCCTGGAGTGGGCCGTTTGGGGCGGGTGGCTACACCTTC.

V usage is TRBV12-3 or TRBV12-4 and J usage is TRBJ2-7; 11 bases agree with TRBD2. V trimming: 3 bases; J trimming: 12 bases; junction bases outside the gene matches: 7. The CDR3 contains 13 residues. This CDR3 is CASSLLAGGPMYV. The CDR3 nucleotides read TGTGCCAGCAGTTTGTTAGCGGGAGGGCCGATGTACGTC.

The V gene is TRBV19, the J gene TRBJ1-5, with D unresolved. V was clipped by 6 bases and J by 9 bases, with 12 bases between them. In germline, CDR1 is LNHDA, CDR2 SQIVND (reference sequence). The CDR3 totals 12 residues. The CDR3 nucleotides are TGTGCCAGTAGCCTGATCGAGGGGCCCCAGCATTTT. This codes for CASSLIEGPQHF.

This clone was seen a handful of times. The chain carries TRBV2 and TRBJ1-2; D might be TRBD1 (5 bases). The V gene's germline CDR1 is SNHLY and CDR2 FYNNEI. Trimming took off 5 bases at V and 3 bases at J, with 10 bases between the two ends. This CDR3 has 13 amino acids. The CDR3: CASSPDTDYGYTF. The CDR3 DNA follows: TGTGCCAGCAGTCCGGACACCGACTATGGCTACACCTTC. The variable domain in full, completed from reference TRBV2 and TRBJ1-2, reads EPEVTQTPSHQVTQMGQEVILRCVPISNHLYFYWYRQILGQKVEFLVSFYNNEISEKSEIFDDQFSVERPDGSNFTLKIRSTKLEDSAMYFCASSPDTDYGYTFGSGTRLTVV.

V gene TRBV3-1 (or the pseudogene TRBV3-2) combines with J gene TRBJ1-5, with D perhaps TRBD1 (5 bases). CDR3 length equals 14 residues. The V gene's germline CDR1 is LGHDT and CDR2 YNNKEL (reference sequence). V dropped 0 bases and J dropped 10 bases, with 13 bases sitting between them. CDR3 loop: CASSQEAGLVPQHF. The CDR3 nucleotides read TGTGCCAGCAGCCAAGAGGCAGGGCTCGTTCCCCAGCATTTT.

The chain uses TRBV28 and TRBJ1-1, with D tentatively TRBD1 (6 bases). Germline V gives CDR1 MDHEN, CDR2 SYDVKM. The length of the CDR3 is 14 residues. Deletions cut 6 bases from V and 3 bases from J, with 14 bases between. The CDR3 sequence is CASSPGGRDTEAFF. As DNA, the CDR3 is TGTGCCAGCAGCCCGGGGGGGCGGGACACTGAAGCTTTCTTT.

This sequence joins TRBV27 and TRBJ2-7, with D possibly being TRBD2 (5 bases). The CDR3 totals 13 residues. CDR1 MNHEY and CDR2 SMNVEV come from the germline V gene (reference sequence). Trimming removed 4 bases at V and 3 bases at J, with 10 bases between. The CDR3 bases are TGTGCCAGCAGTTGGAGGCCAGTCTACGAGCAGTACGTC. It is translated as CASSWRPVYEQYV.

This chain connects TRBV21-1 to TRBJ2-7; the DNA was not used to check the table's D call, TRBD1. TRBV21-1 is termed a pseudogene. This CDR3 is built from 14 residues. This chain's CDR3 is CASSPGTVSYEQYF. In DNA form, the CDR3 reads TGTGCCAGCAGCCCTGGGACAGTCTCCTACGAGCAGTACTTC.

The chain carries TRBV21-1 and TRBJ1-2. TRBV21-1 is termed a pseudogene. This CDR3 comprises 13 residues. The CDR3: CASSKCEGYGYTF. The CDR3 DNA reads as TGTGCCAGCAGCAAATGCGAGGGCTATGGCTACACCTTC.

CDR3 bases: TGTGCCAGCAGCCAAGGGGAGGGGTACTGGAGCTCCTACGAGCAGTACTTC. This gives the protein CASSQGEGYWSSYEQYF. This rearrangement joins TRBV3-1 (or the pseudogene TRBV3-2) to TRBJ2-7, with 7 bases aligning to TRBD2. Trimming took 1 base from V and 0 from J; bases not matched to a gene: 9. The CDR3 has 17 residues. Germline loops: CDR1 LGHDT, CDR2 YNNKEL (reference sequence).

J is TRBJ2-2 and V is TRBV7-8; D is ambiguous. Germline lookup yields CDR1 SGHVS and CDR2 FQNEAQ. This CDR3 region has 11 residues. V lost 10 bases to trimming and J lost 0 bases, with 3 bases between them. In nucleotides, the CDR3 is TGTGCCATAGCGAACACCGGGGAGCTGTTTTTT. It yields the protein CAIANTGELFF.

The chain uses TRBV4-1 and TRBJ2-5; 8 positions match TRBD2. The length of the CDR3 is 14 residues. Trimming took 5 bases from V and 7 from J; bases not matched to a gene: 9. Germline loops: CDR1 MGHRA, CDR2 YSYEKL. CDR3 nucleotides: TGCGCCAGCAGCGTGACTAGCGTGGAAGGGACCCAGTACTTC. Translating gives CASSVTSVEGTQYF.

This clone has just one count. The chain couples TRBV19 to TRBJ2-4; perhaps TRBD2 as D (5 bases). Germline CDR1 is LNHDA and CDR2 is SQIVND (reference sequence). Deletions cut 5 bases from V and 8 bases from J, with 13 bases between. This CDR3 contains 13 residues. CDR3 residues: CASSDAGADIQYF. DNA of the CDR3: TGTGCCAGTAGTGACGCCGGAGCGGACATTCAGTACTTC.

The sample holds one count of this clone. The chain has TRBV9 and TRBJ1-2, with TRBD1 identical over 8 bases. This CDR3 spans 15 amino acids. The germline gives CDR1 SGDLS, CDR2 YYNGEE. The junction had 10 bases not matched to a gene; V was cut back by 4 bases and J by 5 bases. Written as DNA, the CDR3 is TGTGCCAGCAGCCCCGCCGGACAGGGAACTTATGGCTACACCTTC. It translates to CASSPAGQGTYGYTF.

This clone was recorded only once. The chain employs TRBV27 and TRBJ2-7; TRBD1 matches at 9 bases. Germline trimming cut 4 bases from V and 6 bases from J; bases unmatched to any gene: 10. The CDR3 spans 15 residues. CDR1 and CDR2 from the germline V gene are MNHEY and SMNVEV (reference sequence). CDR3 sequence (DNA): TGTGCCAGCAGTTCCCCAGGACAGGGGTCGGCCGAGCAGTACTTC. It is translated as CASSSPGQGSAEQYF.

The CDR3 loop reads CSASRIDETQYF. For the CDR3, the DNA is TGCAGTGCTAGTAGGATAGACGAGACCCAGTACTTC. The rearrangement joins TRBV20-1 to TRBJ2-5, with unresolved D. CDR1 and CDR2 from the germline V gene are DFQATT and SNEGSKA (reference sequence). V was trimmed by 3 bases and J by 5 bases, leaving 10 bases between them. CDR3 size: 12 residues.

The J gene is TRBJ1-2, the V gene TRBV6-5; TRBD1 matches 7 bases. There are 13 residues in the CDR3. V trimming: 10 bases; J trimming: 6 bases; junction bases outside the gene matches: 11. Per germline, CDR1 MNHEY and CDR2 SVGAGI. The CDR3 here is CATQLGQRNGYTF. In DNA, the CDR3 is TGTGCCACCCAGTTGGGACAGCGAAATGGCTACACCTTC.

V and J are TRBV18 and TRBJ1-2, with 7 bases aligning to TRBD1. The J segment lost 6 bases and the V segment lost 3 bases, leaving 13 bases of the junction unmatched. The CDR3 is 16 amino acids. Germline assignment: CDR1 KGHSH and CDR2 LQKENI. CDR3 residues: CASSPLVGGGKDGYTF. CDR3 in DNA: TGTGCCAGCTCACCCCTAGTAGGAGGGGGCAAAGATGGCTACACCTTC.

This clone was observed a single time. Germline is not matched at one junction end, which may reflect a read error. This sequence joins TRBV7-7 and TRBJ2-2, with D hard to call. There are 14 residues in the CDR3. The germline V gene encodes CDR1 SSHAT and CDR2 FNYEAQ (reference sequence). CDR3 in DNA: TGTGCTAGCAGCTTAGGTGGACCCACCGGGGAGCTGTTTTTT. This codes for CASSLGGPTGELFF.